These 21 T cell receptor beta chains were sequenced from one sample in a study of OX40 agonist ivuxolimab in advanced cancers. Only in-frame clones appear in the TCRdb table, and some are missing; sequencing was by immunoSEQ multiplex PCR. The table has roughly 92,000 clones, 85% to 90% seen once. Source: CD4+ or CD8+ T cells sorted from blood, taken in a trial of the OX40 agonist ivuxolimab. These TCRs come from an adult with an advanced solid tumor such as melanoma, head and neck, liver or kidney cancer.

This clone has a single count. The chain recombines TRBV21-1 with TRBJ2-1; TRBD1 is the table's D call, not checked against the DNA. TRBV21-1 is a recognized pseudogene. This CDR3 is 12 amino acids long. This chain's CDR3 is CASSKGSRALVF. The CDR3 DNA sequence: TGTGCCAGCAGCAAAGGTAGCAGGGCCTTGGTCTTC.

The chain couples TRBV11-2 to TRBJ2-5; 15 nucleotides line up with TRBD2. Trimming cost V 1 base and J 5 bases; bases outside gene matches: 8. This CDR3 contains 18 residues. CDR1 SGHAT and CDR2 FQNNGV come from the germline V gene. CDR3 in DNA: TGTGCCAGCAGCTTAGGTGGACTAGCGGGAGGGGTCTACGAGACCCAGTACTTC. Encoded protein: CASSLGGLAGGVYETQYF.

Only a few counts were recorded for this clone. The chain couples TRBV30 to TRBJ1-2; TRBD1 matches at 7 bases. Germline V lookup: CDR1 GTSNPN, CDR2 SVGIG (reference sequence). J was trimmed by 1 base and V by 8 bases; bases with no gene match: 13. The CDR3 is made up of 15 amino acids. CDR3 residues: CAQIGGGGGNYGYTF. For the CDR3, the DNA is TGTGCCCAAATAGGCGGAGGGGGCGGTAACTATGGCTACACCTTC.

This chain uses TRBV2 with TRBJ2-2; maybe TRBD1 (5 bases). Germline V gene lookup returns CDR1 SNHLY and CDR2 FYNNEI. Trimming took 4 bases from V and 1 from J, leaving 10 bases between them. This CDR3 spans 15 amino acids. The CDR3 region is CASSVFTGNTGELFF. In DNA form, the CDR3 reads TGTGCCAGCAGTGTCTTCACAGGGAACACCGGGGAGCTGTTTTTT. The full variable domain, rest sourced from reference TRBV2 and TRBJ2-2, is EPEVTQTPSHQVTQMGQEVILRCVPISNHLYFYWYRQILGQKVEFLVSFYNNEISEKSEIFDDQFSVERPDGSNFTLKIRSTKLEDSAMYFCASSVFTGNTGELFFGEGSRLTVL.

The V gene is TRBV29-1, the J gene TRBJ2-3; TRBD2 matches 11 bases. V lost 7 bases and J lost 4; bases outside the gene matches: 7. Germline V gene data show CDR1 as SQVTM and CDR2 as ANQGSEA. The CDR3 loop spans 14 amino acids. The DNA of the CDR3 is TGCAGCGCCTCGGGACTAGCGGCGTCAGATACGCAGTATTTT. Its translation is CSASGLAASDTQYF.

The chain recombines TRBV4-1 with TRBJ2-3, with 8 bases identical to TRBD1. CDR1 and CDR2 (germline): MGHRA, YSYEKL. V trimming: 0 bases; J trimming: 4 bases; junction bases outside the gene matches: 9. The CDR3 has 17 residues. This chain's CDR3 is CASSQEVGQGASDTQYF. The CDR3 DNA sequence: TGCGCCAGCAGCCAAGAAGTCGGCCAGGGGGCCTCAGATACGCAGTATTTT.

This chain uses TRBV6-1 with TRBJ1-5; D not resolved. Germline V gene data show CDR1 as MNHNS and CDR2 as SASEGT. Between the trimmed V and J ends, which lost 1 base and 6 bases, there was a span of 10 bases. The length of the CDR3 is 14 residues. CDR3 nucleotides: TGTGCCAGCAGTGAAGGGGGTATTAGTCAGCCCCAGCATTTT. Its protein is CASSEGGISQPQHF.

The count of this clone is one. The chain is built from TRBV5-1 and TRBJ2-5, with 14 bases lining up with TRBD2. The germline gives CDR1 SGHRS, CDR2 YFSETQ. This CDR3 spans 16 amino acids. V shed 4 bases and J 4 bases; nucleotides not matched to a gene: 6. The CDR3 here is CASSGGLAGALETQYF. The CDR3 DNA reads TGCGCCAGCAGCGGGGGACTAGCGGGGGCCCTAGAGACCCAGTACTTC.

The CDR3 sequence is CASREGSDTQYF. The CDR3 DNA is TGTGCCAGCCGGGAGGGGTCAGATACGCAGTATTTT. This sequence joins TRBV7-2 and TRBJ2-3; 8 nucleotides agree with TRBD2. The V segment lost 8 bases and the J segment 4 bases; nucleotides outside the gene matches: 2. The germline V gene encodes CDR1 SGHTA and CDR2 FQGNSA. The CDR3 totals 12 residues.

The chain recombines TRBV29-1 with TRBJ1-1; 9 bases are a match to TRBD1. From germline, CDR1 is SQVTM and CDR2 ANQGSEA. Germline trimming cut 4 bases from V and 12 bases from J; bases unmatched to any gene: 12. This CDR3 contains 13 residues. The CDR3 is CSVVPYGQGRSFF. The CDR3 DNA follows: TGCAGCGTTGTCCCCTACGGACAGGGGCGATCTTTCTTT.

This CDR3 reads CGSSSEDRGYGYTF. The CDR3 DNA reads TGTGGGTCCAGCAGTGAGGACAGGGGATATGGCTACACCTTC. V and J are TRBV2 and TRBJ1-2; 9 bases fit TRBD1. Looked up from germline, CDR1 is SNHLY and CDR2 is FYNNEI. The CDR3 extends over 14 amino acids.

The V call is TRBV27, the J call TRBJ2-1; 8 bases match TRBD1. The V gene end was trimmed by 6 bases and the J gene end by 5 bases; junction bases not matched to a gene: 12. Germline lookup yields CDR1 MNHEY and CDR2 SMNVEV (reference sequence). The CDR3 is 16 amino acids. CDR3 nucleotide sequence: TGTGCCAGCAGCAGCCACCTCGGGACAGGAAACAATGAGCAGTTCTTC. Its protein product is CASSSHLGTGNNEQFF.

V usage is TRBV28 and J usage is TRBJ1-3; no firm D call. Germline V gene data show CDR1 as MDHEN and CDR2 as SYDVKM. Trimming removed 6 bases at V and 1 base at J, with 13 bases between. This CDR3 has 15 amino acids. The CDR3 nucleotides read TGTGCCAGCAGCTCCCCCTTGGGGTCTGGAAACACCATATATTTT. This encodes CASSSPLGSGNTIYF.

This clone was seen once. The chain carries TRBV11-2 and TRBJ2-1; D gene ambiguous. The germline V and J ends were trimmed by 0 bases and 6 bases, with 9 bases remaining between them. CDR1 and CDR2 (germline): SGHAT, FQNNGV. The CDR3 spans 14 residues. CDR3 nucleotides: TGTGCCAGCAGCTTAGAAAGAATGGCCAATGAGCAGTTCTTC. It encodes CASSLERMANEQFF. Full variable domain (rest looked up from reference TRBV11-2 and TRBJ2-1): EAGVAQSPRYKIIEKRQSVAFWCNPISGHATLYWYQQILGQGPKLLIQFQNNGVVDDSQLPKDRFSAERLKGVDSTLKIQPAKLEDSAVYLCASSLERMANEQFFGPGTRLTVL.

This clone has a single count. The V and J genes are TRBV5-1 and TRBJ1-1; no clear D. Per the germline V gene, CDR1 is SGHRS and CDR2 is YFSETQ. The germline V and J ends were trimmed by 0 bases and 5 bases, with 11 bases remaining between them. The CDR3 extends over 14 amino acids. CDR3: CASSLAVGKTEAFF. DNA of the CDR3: TGCGCCAGCAGCTTGGCCGTTGGGAAGACTGAAGCTTTCTTT.

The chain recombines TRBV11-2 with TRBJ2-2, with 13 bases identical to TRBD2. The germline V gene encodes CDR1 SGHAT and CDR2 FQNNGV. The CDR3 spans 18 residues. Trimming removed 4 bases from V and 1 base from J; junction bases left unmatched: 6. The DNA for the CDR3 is TGTGCCAGCAGCTATCGACTAGCGGGAGGCCTGAACACCGGGGAGCTGTTTTTT. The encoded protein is CASSYRLAGGLNTGELFF. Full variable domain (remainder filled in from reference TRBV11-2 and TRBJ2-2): EAGVAQSPRYKIIEKRQSVAFWCNPISGHATLYWYQQILGQGPKLLIQFQNNGVVDDSQLPKDRFSAERLKGVDSTLKIQPAKLEDSAVYLCASSYRLAGGLNTGELFFGEGSRLTVL.

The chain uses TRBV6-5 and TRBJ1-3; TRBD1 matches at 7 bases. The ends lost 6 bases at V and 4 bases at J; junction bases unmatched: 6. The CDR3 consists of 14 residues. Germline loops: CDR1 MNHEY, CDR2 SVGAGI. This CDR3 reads CASSRRGRGNTIYF. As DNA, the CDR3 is TGTGCCAGCAGCCGTAGGGGGCGCGGAAACACCATATATTTT.

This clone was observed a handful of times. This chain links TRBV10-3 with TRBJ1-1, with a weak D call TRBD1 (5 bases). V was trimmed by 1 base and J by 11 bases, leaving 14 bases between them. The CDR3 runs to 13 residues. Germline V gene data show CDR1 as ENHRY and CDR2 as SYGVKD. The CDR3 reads CAISEYGQGKAFF. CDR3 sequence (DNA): TGTGCCATCAGTGAGTACGGACAAGGAAAGGCTTTCTTT.

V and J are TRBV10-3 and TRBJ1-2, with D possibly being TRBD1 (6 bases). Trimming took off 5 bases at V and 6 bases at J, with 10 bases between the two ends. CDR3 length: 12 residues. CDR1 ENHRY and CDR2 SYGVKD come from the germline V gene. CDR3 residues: CAISQGTHGYTF. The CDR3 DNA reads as TGTGCCATCAGTCAGGGGACGCATGGCTACACCTTC.

CDR3 in DNA: TGTGCCAGTAGTACCCCCCAGGGGGCGAGCTATGGCTACACCTTC. It yields the protein CASSTPQGASYGYTF. The V and J genes are TRBV19 and TRBJ1-2; 8 bases agree with TRBD1. The ends lost 4 bases at V and 4 bases at J; junction bases unmatched: 8. CDR1 is LNHDA and CDR2 is SQIVND in the germline V gene (reference sequence). The CDR3 length is 15 residues. The whole variable domain, remainder taken from reference TRBV19 and TRBJ1-2, is DGGITQSPKYLFRKEGQNVTLSCEQNLNHDAMYWYRQDPGQGLRLIYYSQIVNDFQKGDIAEGYSVSREKKESFPLTVTSAQKNPTAFYLCASSTPQGASYGYTFGSGTRLTVV.

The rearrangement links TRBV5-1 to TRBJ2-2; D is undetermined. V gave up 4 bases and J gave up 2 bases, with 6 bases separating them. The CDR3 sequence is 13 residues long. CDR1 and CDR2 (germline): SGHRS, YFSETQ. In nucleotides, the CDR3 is TGCGCCAGCAGCCTACGTAACACCGGGGAGCTGTTTTTT. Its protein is CASSLRNTGELFF. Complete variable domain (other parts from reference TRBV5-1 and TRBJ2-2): KAGVTQTPRYLIKTRGQQVTLSCSPISGHRSVSWYQQTPGQGLQFLFEYFSETQRNKGNFPGRFSGRQFSNSRSEMNVSTLELGDSALYLCASSLRNTGELFFGEGSRLTVL.